The T cell receptor (beta chain) under discussion was sequenced for a study of blood T cell repertoires in COVID-19 (TCRdb year 2020). For the study in its entirety: Collaborator samples came from the United States, Italy and Spain and covered acute and convalescent phases of COVID-19. The prospective study material was composed of cDNA or gDNA derived from T cells, B-cell-depleted T cells, or PBMCs. Samples came from the ongoing ImmuneRACE study (first 160 participants) plus 1,254 subjects from 6 global collaborators. Where HLA class I and class II types were available, the types were taken from metadata supplied by the sample provider, not from assay-based typing. Deeply sampled blood TCRbeta repertoires from subjects exposed to, actively infected with, or recovered from COVID-19 were included in the dataset. A de-identified subject ID, COVID-19 status, age in years and sex were almost always included in the sample metadata. The repertoires were made available in a free public database intended to serve as a resource for research on the immune response to SARS-CoV-2. Broad study findings and their caveats: How much clinical and demographic metadata was included differed by source and by participant, and the metadata was provided uncurated.

V loses 1 base, J loses 4 bases, and the germline ends lie 22 bases apart. Taken from cysteine to phenylalanine, the CDR3 has 18 residues. Only CDR3 DNA is held: 54 bases, read in frame from base 1. Via the germline V gene, CDR1 is SGHRS and CDR2 YFSETQ. About this clone: Its antigen target is currently unknown. No much larger clonotype is one base removed from it; base qualities were not supplied.

Participants in the prospective study were enrolled through a virtual design, were aged 18 to 89 years, and lived in fewer than 30 United States geographic areas. To assign participants to cohorts, the prospective study relied on clinical history that participants themselves reported in a screening survey and a study questionnaire. ImmuneRACE Cohort 3 recovered participants were defined by two consecutive negative NP/OP PCR tests, healthcare professional clearance, or symptom resolution. Mobile phlebotomists in the prospective study collected whole blood, serum and a nasopharyngeal or oropharyngeal swab from every participant. Additional blood draws and questionnaires over an approximately two-month period could optionally be provided by prospective study participants. Prospective study blood samples were shipped either frozen or at room temperature before DNA extraction. TCRbeta CDR3 regions were amplified from genomic DNA by means of the immunoSEQ Assay, a bias-controlled multiplex PCR. The source study handled its data this way. The number of nucleated cells in each sample was estimated by amplification of reference gene primers within the assay. To quantify the absolute abundance of each unique TCRbeta CDR3 rearrangement, sequence reads were collapsed and filtered. For each sample, productive Simpson clonality was calculated as the square root of Simpson's diversity index over productive rearrangements. Entries here come from immuneACCESS through TCRdb and include only in-frame sequences with V and J called. Some clones fail to appear in such tables; in the studies checked, an unresolved V gene covers under half of the shortfall, and the cause of the remainder is unknown. V, J and clone size were drawn from that table, and D and trimming were deduced from the DNA. A total of 200,000 to 300,000 clones appear in this sample, about 89% of them only once. The ten largest account for more than 3.5% of the sample.

Sequenced sample: PBMCs or T cells enriched from blood (not recorded which). The source of this sequence is a woman aged 30 to 39 who had recovered from COVID-19. The V and J genes are TRBV5-1 and TRBJ2-3; the D gene is perhaps TRBD1, on 6 matching bases. The nucleotide sequence is given as TGCGCCAGCAGCTTGAACAGGGTTGTAACCCGGCGGGCAGATACGCAGTATTTT. Translated, this gives CASSLNRVVTRRADTQYF.